This TCR beta chain originates from a study of cytomegalovirus exposure and HLA in healthy donors. Points from the study as a whole: Clusters of TCRs from the first cohort tended to co-occur in the 90 to 150 validation repertoires (as a later analysis found). With high specificity and sensitivity, the classifier reportedly diagnosed cytomegalovirus status. Rarity characterized most TCR sequences, yet some public TCRs appeared in many donors.

Clones were sequenced by immunoSEQ multiplex PCR, and TCRdb holds only the in-frame ones, with some missing. This table has 130,000 or so clones, about 88% appearing once. As to this clone: Its antigen is not known.

V lost 2 bases, J lost 2 bases, and 15 bases lay in between. CDR1 and CDR2 (germline): MNHNY, SVGAGI (reference sequence). CDR3 length: 16 residues. The J gene is TRBJ1-2, the V gene TRBV6-6; a weak D match, TRBD1 (6 bases). Sequences were obtained from PBMCs. The source is a woman aged 18 to 35 in good health and CMV-seropositive. CDR3 in amino acids: CASSYAPGGRNYGYTF. The DNA of the CDR3 is TGTGCCAGCAGTTACGCCCCCGGGGGGCGGAACTATGGCTACACCTTC.